The 3 T cell receptor beta chains below all came from one sample that was sequenced in a study of shared clonotypes between healthy human individuals. Assay: immunoSEQ multiplex PCR; the TCRdb copy retains only in-frame clones and omits some. The sample includes a few million clones, roughly 93% of them seen just once. Sequencing input: naive CD4+ T cells from PBMCs. Described subset: CD45RA+ positively selected. The receptors derive from a man aged 18 to 35 in good health. Some clones in this sample may be carry-over from other donors' samples.

The rearrangement links TRBV7-2 to TRBJ2-7, with 8 nucleotides matching TRBD1. The CDR3 loop spans 16 amino acids. V gave up 4 bases and J gave up 6 bases; unmatched junction bases: 14. Germline CDR1 and CDR2: SGHTA and FQGNSA. The CDR3: CASSSHLGQGRSEQYF. CDR3 nucleotide sequence: TGTGCCAGCAGCTCCCACCTAGGACAGGGCAGGAGCGAGCAGTACTTC.

The chain joins TRBV9 to TRBJ1-5; 11 bases match TRBD1. Germline V gene data show CDR1 as SGDLS and CDR2 as YYNGEE. The trim removed 3 bases at V and 1 base at J, leaving 9 bases unmatched. The CDR3 length is 18 residues. CDR3 coding DNA: TGTGCCAGCAGCGCCAGATGGACAGGGGGCAGGAGCAATCAGCCCCAGCATTTT. Amino acids: CASSARWTGGRSNQPQHF.

The gene calls are TRBV27 and TRBJ1-1, with D uncertain. V was pared by 8 bases and J by 6 bases, with 10 bases between. Germline CDR1 MNHEY, CDR2 SMNVEV (reference sequence). The CDR3 has 11 residues. In DNA form, the CDR3 reads TGTGCCAGCGGGCTACTCTCTGAAGCTTTCTTT. The encoded protein is CASGLLSEAFF.